This TCR beta chain comes out of a study of cytomegalovirus exposure and HLA in healthy donors. This clone came up a few times. The germline V gene encodes CDR1 SGDLS and CDR2 YYNGEE. The ends were cut back, 0 bases at V and 0 bases at J, with 9 bases in the middle. The CDR3 consists of 15 residues. Use of 60 Vbeta and 13 Jbeta primers characterized the PCR. Repertoires were generated with immunoSEQ multiplex PCR, while TCRdb's copy carries only in-frame clones and drops some. Seen here are about 140,000 clones, about 79% observed once, and the top ten hold less than 3%. The V gene is TRBV9, the J gene TRBJ1-1; D ambiguous. This clonotype was obtained from a male donor in good health and CMV-seronegative. The sample taken for sequencing was PBMCs. The CDR3 DNA is TGTGCCAGCAGCGTAGAGCCGGTCATGAACACTGAAGCTTTCTTT. Its translation is CASSVEPVMNTEAFF. Drawing the rest from reference TRBV9 and TRBJ1-1, the complete variable domain is DSGVTQTPKHLITATGQRVTLRCSPRSGDLSVYWYQQSLDQGLQFLIQYYNGEERAKGNILERFSAQQFPDLHSELNLSSLELGDSALYFCASSVEPVMNTEAFFGQGTRLTVV.